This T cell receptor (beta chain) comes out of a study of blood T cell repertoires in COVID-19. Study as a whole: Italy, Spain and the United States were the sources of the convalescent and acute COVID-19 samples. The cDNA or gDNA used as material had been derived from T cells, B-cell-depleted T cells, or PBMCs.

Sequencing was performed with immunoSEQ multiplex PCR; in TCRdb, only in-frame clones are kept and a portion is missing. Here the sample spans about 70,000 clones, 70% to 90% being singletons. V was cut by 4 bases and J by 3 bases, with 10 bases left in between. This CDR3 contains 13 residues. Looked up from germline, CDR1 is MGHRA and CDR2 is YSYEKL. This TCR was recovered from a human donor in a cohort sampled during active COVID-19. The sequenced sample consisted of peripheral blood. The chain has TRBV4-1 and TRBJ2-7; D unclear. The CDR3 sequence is CASSLTTGYEQYV. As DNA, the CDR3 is TGCGCCAGCAGCCTCACCACGGGCTACGAGCAGTACGTC.